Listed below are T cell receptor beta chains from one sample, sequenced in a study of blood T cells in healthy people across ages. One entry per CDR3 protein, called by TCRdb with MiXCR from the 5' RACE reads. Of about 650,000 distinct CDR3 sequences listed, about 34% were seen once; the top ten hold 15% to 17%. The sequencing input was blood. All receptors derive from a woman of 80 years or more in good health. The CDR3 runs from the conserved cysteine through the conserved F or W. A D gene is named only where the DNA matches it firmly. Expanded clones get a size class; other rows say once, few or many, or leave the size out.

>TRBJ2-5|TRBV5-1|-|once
TGCGCCAGCACTCGGGCGGGAACAACTCAAGAGACCCAGTACTTC
CASTRAGTTQETQYF
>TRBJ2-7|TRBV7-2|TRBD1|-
TGTGCCAGCAGCTTTCGGACAGGGGGCATCGAGCAGTACTTC
CASSFRTGGIEQYF
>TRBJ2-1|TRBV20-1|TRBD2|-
TGCAGTGCTAGACCGGGACTAGCGGGAGTTCTCGATGAGCAGTTCTTC
CSARPGLAGVLDEQFF
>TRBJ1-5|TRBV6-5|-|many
TGTGCCAGCGCACCGATTAGCAATCAGCCCCAGCATTTT
CASAPISNQPQHF
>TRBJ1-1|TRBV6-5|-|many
TGTGCCAGCAGTAAAGCAGGGGTAGGCACTGAAGCTTTCTTT
CASSKAGVGTEAFF
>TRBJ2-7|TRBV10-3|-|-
TGTGCCATCAGTGAGTCAGAGATCTCCTACGAGCAGTACTTC
CAISESEISYEQYF
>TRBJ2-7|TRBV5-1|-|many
TGCGCCAGCAGCTCCGGGCAGGGGAGCCACGAGCAGTACTTC
CASSSGQGSHEQYF
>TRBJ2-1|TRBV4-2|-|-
TGTGCCAGCAGCCCACAGAGTACAAGCTCCTACGAGCAGTTCTTC
CASSPQSTSSYEQFF
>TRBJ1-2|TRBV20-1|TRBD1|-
TGCAGTGCTCCACGGACAGGGGAAGTAGCTAACTATGGCTACACCTTC
CSAPRTGEVANYGYTF
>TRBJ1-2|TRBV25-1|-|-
TGTGCCAGTAGTGAAGGGATCTATGTCTACACCTTC
CASSEGIYVYTF
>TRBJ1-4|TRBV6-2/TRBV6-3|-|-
TGTGCCAGTGCCGATCCCGATGAAAAACTGTTTTTT
CASADPDEKLFF
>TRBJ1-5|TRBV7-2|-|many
TGTGCCAGCAGCTCAAGTGAAATAGGGGTCCGGGGCAATCAGCCCCAGCATTTT
CASSSSEIGVRGNQPQHF
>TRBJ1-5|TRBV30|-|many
TGTGCCTGGAGGGAGACAGGACCGGATCAGCCCCAGCATTTT
CAWRETGPDQPQHF
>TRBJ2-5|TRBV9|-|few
TGTGCCAGCAGCGTAGAAGCAAGGGAAGGAGCTGAGCAGTACTTC
CASSVEAREGAEQYF
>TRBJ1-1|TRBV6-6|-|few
TGTGCCAGCAGTTACTCGGGCGGGGAGGGGACTGAAGCTTTCTTT
CASSYSGGEGTEAFF
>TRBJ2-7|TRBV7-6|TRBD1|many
TGTGCCAGCAGCTCAGCAGGGGACAGGTACTACGAGCAGTACTTC
CASSSAGDRYYEQYF
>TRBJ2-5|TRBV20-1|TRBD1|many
TGCAGTGCTCCAACCCTGGGACAGGGCTCCCAAGAGACCCAGTACTTC
CSAPTLGQGSQETQYF
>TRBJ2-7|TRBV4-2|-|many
TGTGCCAGCAGCCAAGCAACCGGGACTCCGAGGTACGAGCAGTACTTC
CASSQATGTPRYEQYF
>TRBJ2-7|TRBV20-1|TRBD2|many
TGCAGTGCTCAGCCTAGCGGTAGAGACGAGCAGTACTTC
CSAQPSGRDEQYF
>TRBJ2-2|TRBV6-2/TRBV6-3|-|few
TGTGCCAGCAGTCGGACCCCACTCACCGGGGAGCTGTTTTTT
CASSRTPLTGELFF
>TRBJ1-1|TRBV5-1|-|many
TGCGCCAGCAGCTTGTTCGGGGACACTGAAGCTTTCTTT
CASSLFGDTEAFF
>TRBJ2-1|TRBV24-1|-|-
TGTGCCACCAGTGTGACCTACAGTGAGCAGTTCTTC
CATSVTYSEQFF
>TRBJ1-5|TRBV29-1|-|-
TGCAGCGTCGGGAACGGCGAAAGGCCCCAGCATTTT
CSVGNGERPQHF
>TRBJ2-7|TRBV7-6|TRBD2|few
TGTGCCAGCAGTCCCGTAGCGGGGGGCCATTACGAGCAGTACTTC
CASSPVAGGHYEQYF
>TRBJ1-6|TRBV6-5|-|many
TGTGCCAGCAGTTACTCGTCGCACAGTAATTCACCCCTCCACTTT
CASSYSSHSNSPLHF
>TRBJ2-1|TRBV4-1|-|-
TGCGCCAGCAGCCGTTTCACCGGGCCTCGGGAGCAGTTCTTC
CASSRFTGPREQFF
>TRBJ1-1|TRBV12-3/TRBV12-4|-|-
TGTGCCAGCACCCGGGAGGGCTACACTGAAGCTTTCTTT
CASTREGYTEAFF
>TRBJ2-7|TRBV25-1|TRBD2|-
TGTGCCAGCAGTGAAGGAAGCAGCGGGGGCTACGAGCAGTACTTC
CASSEGSSGGYEQYF
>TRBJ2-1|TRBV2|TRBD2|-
TGTGCCAGCACCCAAGGGGGACTAGGGATCAATGAGCAGTTCTTC
CASTQGGLGINEQFF
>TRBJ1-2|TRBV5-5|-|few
TGTGCCCGCAGCTTGAGTCCAGAGCGGGTAGATGGCTACACCTTC
CARSLSPERVDGYTF
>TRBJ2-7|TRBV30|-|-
TGTGCCTGGAATCCGGGACGAAGCTCCTACGAGCAGTACTTC
CAWNPGRSSYEQYF
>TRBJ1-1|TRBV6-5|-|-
TGTGCCAGCAGAACACAGGTGAACACTGAAGCTTTCTTT
CASRTQVNTEAFF
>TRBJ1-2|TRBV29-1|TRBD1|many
TGCAGCGCCCTGACAGGGAGCGCCTATGGCTACACCTTC
CSALTGSAYGYTF
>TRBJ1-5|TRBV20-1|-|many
TGCAGTGCTGGAGGGGGGGGGGATCAGCCCCAGCATTTT
CSAGGGGDQPQHF
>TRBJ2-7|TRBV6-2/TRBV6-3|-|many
TGTGCCAGCAGTTACTCGGCCCCAGGGGCCTACGAGCAGTACTTC
CASSYSAPGAYEQYF
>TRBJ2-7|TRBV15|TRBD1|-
TGTGCCACCAGCAGAGAAGGGACAGGGTCCTACGAGCAGTACTTC
CATSREGTGSYEQYF
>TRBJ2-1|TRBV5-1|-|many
TGCGCCAGCGGACGACTAGACGATGAGCAGTTCTTC
CASGRLDDEQFF
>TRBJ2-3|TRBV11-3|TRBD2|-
TGTGCCAGCAGCTTAGTTCTGCGGGAGGATTACACAGATACGCAGTATTTT
CASSLVLREDYTDTQYF
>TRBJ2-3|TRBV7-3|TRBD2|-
TGTGCCAGCAGCTTAATAGCGGGTACTAGCACAGATACGCAGTATTTT
CASSLIAGTSTDTQYF
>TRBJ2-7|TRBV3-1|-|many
TGTGCCAGCAGCCAATGGGACTCATCCTACGAGCAGTACTTC
CASSQWDSSYEQYF